This T cell receptor (beta chain) was documented in a study of OX40 agonist ivuxolimab in advanced cancers. At the level of the study: While on treatment, patients had intravenous ivuxolimab at 0.01 to 10 mg/kg every 2 weeks. Hepatocellular carcinoma, melanoma, renal cell or head and neck cancer occurred in dose-escalation patients.

Clones were read by immunoSEQ multiplex PCR, and TCRdb kept only the in-frame ones, dropping some. The sample gives 15,000 to 20,000 clones, just under 75% of which show up once; about a quarter is in the top ten. This clone appeared a single time. The target antigen is unknown. J was trimmed by 1 base and V by 5 bases; bases with no gene match: 3. Germline CDR1 reads LGHNA; CDR2 reads YNFKEQ. The CDR3 is 14 amino acids. Points from the study as a whole: On average, CD8+ T cells had more expanded clones than CD4+. Still undetermined is the antigen specificity of the expanded peripheral T cells.

The material was CD4+ or CD8+ T cells sorted from blood, obtained in a trial of the OX40 agonist ivuxolimab. The rearrangement joins TRBV4-2 to TRBJ2-3, with 7 bases matching TRBD2. The receptor was derived from an adult with an advanced solid tumor such as melanoma, head and neck, liver or kidney cancer. CDR3 residues: CASSEGLGTDTQYF. In DNA form, the CDR3 reads TGTGCCAGCAGCGAAGGACTAGGCACAGATACGCAGTATTTT.